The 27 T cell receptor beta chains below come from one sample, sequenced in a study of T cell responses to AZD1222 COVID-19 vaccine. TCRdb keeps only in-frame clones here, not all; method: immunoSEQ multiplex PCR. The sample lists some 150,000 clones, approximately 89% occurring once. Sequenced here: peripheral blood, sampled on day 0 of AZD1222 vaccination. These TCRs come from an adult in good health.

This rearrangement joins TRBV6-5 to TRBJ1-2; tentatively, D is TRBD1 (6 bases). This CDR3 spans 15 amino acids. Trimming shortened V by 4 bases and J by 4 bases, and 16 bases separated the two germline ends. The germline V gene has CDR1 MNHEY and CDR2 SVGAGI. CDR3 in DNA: TGTGCCAGCAGTTCCCGGCGACAGGATCTCTATGGCTACACCTTC. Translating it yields CASSSRRQDLYGYTF.

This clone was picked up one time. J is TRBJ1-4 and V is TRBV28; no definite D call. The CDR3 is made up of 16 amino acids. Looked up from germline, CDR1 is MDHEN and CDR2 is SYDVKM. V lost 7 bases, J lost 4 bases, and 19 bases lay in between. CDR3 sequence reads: CASTPLGGRYNEKLFF. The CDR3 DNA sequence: TGTGCCAGCACTCCTTTGGGCGGAAGGTATAATGAAAAACTGTTTTTT.

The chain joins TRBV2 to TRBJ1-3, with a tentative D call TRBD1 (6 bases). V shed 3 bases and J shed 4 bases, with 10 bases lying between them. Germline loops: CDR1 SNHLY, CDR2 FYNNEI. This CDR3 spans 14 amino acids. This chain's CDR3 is CASSDERGGNTIYF. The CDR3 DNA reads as TGTGCCAGCAGTGATGAAAGGGGGGGAAACACCATATATTTT.

CDR3 protein: CASSQTSGRGTDTQYF. CDR3 coding DNA: TGTGCCAGCAGCCAGACTAGCGGGAGGGGAACAGATACGCAGTATTTT. The chain uses TRBV9 and TRBJ2-3, with 14 bases identical to TRBD2. The CDR3 runs 16 residues. CDR1 and CDR2 from the germline V gene are SGDLS and YYNGEE. The trim removed 4 bases at V and 3 bases at J, leaving 4 bases unmatched.

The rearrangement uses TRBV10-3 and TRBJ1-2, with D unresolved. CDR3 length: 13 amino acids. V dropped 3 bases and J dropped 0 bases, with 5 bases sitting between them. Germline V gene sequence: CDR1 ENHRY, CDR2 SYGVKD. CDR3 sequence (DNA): TGTGCCATCAGTGATGGGGCTAACTATGGCTACACCTTC. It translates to CAISDGANYGYTF.

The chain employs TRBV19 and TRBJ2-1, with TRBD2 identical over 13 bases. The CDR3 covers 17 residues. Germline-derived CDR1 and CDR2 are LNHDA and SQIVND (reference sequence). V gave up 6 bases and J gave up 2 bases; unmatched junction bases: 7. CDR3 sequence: CASRGLAGLGAYNEQFF. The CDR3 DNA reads TGTGCCAGTAGGGGACTAGCGGGATTGGGGGCCTACAATGAGCAGTTCTTC.

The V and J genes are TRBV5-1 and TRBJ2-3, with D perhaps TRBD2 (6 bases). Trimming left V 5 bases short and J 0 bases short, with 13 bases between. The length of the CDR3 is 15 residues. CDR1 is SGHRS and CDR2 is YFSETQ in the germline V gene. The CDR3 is CASSRDLLSTDTQYF. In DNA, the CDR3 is TGCGCCAGCAGTCGGGACTTGCTTAGCACAGATACGCAGTATTTT.

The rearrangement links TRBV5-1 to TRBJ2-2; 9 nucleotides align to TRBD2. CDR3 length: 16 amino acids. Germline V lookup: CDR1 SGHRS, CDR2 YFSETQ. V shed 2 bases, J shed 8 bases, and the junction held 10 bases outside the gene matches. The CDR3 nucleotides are TGCGCCAGCAGCTTTAGGGGGACTAGCAGAAATGGGGAGCTGTTTTTT. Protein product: CASSFRGTSRNGELFF. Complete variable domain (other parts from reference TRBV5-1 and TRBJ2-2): KAGVTQTPRYLIKTRGQQVTLSCSPISGHRSVSWYQQTPGQGLQFLFEYFSETQRNKGNFPGRFSGRQFSNSRSEMNVSTLELGDSALYLCASSFRGTSRNGELFFGEGSRLTVL.

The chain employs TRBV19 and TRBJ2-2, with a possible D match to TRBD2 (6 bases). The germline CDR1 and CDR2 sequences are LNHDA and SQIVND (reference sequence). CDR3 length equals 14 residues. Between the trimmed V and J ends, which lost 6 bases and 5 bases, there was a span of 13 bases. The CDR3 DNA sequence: TGTGCCAGTAGATGGGGGGAGTCGACCGGGGAGCTGTTTTTT. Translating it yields CASRWGESTGELFF. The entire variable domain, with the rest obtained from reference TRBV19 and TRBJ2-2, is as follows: DGGITQSPKYLFRKEGQNVTLSCEQNLNHDAMYWYRQDPGQGLRLIYYSQIVNDFQKGDIAEGYSVSREKKESFPLTVTSAQKNPTAFYLCASRWGESTGELFFGEGSRLTVL.

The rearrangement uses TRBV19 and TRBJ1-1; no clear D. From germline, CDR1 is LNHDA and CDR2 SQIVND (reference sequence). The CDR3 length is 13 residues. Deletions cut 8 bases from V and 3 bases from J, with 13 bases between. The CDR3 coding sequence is TGTGCCAGTGTGGACTACCCCCACACTGAAGCTTTCTTT. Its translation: CASVDYPHTEAFF. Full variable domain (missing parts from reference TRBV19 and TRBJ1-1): DGGITQSPKYLFRKEGQNVTLSCEQNLNHDAMYWYRQDPGQGLRLIYYSQIVNDFQKGDIAEGYSVSREKKESFPLTVTSAQKNPTAFYLCASVDYPHTEAFFGQGTRLTVV.

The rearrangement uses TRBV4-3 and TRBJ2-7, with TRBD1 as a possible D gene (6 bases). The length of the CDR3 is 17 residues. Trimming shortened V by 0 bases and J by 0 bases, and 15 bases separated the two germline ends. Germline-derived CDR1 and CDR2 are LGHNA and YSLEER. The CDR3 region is CASSQDLGGQYSYEQYF. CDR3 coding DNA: TGCGCCAGCAGCCAAGATCTTGGGGGACAATACTCCTACGAGCAGTACTTC.

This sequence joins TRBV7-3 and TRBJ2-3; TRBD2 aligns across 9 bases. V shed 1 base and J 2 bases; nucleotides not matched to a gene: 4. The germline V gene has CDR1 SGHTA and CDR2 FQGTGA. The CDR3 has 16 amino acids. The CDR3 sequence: CASSLSGRADTDTQYF. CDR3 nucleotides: TGTGCCAGCAGCTTAAGCGGGAGGGCCGACACAGATACGCAGTATTTT. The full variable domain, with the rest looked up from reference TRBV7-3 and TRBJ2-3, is GAGVSQTPSNKVTEKGKYVELRCDPISGHTALYWYRQSLGQGPEFLIYFQGTGAADDSGLPNDRFFAVRPEGSVSTLKIQRTERGDSAVYLCASSLSGRADTDTQYFGPGTRLTVL.

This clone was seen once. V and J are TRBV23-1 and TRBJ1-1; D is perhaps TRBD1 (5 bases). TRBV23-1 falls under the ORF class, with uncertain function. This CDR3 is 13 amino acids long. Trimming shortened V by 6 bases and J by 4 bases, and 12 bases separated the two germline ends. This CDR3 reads CASSRDDGTEAFF. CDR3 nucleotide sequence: TGCGCCAGCAGCCGGGACGATGGCACTGAAGCTTTCTTT.

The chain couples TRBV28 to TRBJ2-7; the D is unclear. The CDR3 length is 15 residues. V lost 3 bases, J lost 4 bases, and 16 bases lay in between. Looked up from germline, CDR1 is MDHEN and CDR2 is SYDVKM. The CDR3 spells CASSFVPEGLYEQYF. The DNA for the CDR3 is TGTGCCAGCAGTTTTGTCCCGGAAGGTTTGTACGAGCAGTACTTC.

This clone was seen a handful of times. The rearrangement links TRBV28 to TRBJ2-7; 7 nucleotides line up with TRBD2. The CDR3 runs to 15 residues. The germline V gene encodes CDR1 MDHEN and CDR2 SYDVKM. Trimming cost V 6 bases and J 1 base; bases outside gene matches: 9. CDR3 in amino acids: CASSPEGLGSYEQYF. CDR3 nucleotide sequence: TGTGCCAGCAGCCCCGAAGGACTAGGATCCTACGAGCAGTACTTC.

Here the CDR3 DNA reads TGTGCCAGCAGTGACAGTGGGAGGTCCTACGAGCAGTACTTC. Translation: CASSDSGRSYEQYF. V and J are TRBV6-1 and TRBJ2-7, with D perhaps TRBD2 (6 bases). Germline lookup yields CDR1 MNHNS and CDR2 SASEGT. The CDR3 runs 14 residues. Between the trimmed V and J ends, which lost 3 bases and 1 base, there was a span of 10 bases.

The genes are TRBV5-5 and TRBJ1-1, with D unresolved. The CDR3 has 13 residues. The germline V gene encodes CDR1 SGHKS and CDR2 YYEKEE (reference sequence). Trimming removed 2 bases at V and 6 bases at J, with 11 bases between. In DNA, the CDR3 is TGTGCCAGCAGCTTACCTGGGCAGCCTGAAGCTTTCTTT. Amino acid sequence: CASSLPGQPEAFF.

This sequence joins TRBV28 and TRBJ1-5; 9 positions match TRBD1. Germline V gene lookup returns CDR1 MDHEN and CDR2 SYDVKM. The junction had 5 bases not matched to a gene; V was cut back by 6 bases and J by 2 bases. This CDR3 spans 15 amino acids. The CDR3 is CASSSGQGGNQPQHF. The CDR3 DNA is TGTGCCAGCAGCTCGGGACAGGGAGGCAATCAGCCCCAGCATTTT.

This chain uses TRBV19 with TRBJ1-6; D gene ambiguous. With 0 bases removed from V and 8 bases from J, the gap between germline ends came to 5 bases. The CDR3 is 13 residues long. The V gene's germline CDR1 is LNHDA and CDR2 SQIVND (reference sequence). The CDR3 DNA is TGTGCCAGTAGTATAGACTGGTATTCACCCCTCCACTTT. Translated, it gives CASSIDWYSPLHF.

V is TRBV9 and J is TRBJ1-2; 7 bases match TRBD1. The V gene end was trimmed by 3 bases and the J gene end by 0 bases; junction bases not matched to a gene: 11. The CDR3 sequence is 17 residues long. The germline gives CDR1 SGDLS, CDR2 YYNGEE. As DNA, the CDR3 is TGTGCCAGCAGCGGGCAAGGGGGCCAATCTACTAACTATGGCTACACCTTC. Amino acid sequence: CASSGQGGQSTNYGYTF.

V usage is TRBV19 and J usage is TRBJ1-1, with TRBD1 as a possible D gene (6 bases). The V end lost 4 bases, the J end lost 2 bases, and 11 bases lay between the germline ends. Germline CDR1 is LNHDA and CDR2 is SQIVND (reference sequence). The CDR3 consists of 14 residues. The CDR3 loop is CASSTYRENTEAFF. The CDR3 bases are TGTGCCAGTAGTACCTACAGGGAAAACACTGAAGCTTTCTTT.

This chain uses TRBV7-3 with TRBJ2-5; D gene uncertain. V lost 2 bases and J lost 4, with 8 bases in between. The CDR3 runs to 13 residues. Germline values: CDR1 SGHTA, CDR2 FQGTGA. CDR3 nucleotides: TGTGCCAGCAGCTTACTGTCCGGAGAGACCCAGTACTTC. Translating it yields CASSLLSGETQYF.

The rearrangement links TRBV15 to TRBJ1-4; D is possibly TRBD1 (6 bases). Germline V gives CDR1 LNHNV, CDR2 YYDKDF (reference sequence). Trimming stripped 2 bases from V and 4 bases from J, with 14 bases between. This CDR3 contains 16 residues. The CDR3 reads CATSRLRQAYNEKLFF. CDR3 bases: TGTGCCACCAGCAGACTTAGACAGGCCTATAATGAAAAACTGTTTTTT.

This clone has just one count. In DNA form, the CDR3 reads TGTGCCAGCACTGGACAGGGGGGGACCTTTTGGCCCCAGCATTTT. Translated, it gives CASTGQGGTFWPQHF. The chain couples TRBV2 to TRBJ1-5, with 10 bases that match TRBD1. Germline V gene sequence: CDR1 SNHLY, CDR2 FYNNEI. CDR3 length equals 15 residues. Trimming cost V 7 bases and J 9 bases; bases outside gene matches: 12.

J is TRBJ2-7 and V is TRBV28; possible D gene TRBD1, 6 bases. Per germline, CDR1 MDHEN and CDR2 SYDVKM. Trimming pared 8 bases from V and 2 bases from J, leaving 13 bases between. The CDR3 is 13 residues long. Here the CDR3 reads CASLKGVPYEQYF. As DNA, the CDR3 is TGTGCCAGCCTTAAGGGGGTCCCCTACGAGCAGTACTTC.

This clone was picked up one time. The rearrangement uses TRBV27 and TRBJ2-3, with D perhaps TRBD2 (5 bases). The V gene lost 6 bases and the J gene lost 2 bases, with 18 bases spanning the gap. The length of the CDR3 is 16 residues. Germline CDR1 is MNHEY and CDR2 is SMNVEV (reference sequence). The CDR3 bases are TGTGCCAGCAGCTACGATGACCGGGGTGACACAGATACGCAGTATTTT. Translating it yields CASSYDDRGDTDTQYF.

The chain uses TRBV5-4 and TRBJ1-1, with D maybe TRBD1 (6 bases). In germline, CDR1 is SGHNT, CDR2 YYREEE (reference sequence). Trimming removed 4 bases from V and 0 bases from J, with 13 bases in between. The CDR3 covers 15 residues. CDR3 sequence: CASSTPGQLNTEAFF. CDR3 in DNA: TGTGCCAGCAGCACCCCTGGACAGTTGAACACTGAAGCTTTCTTT.